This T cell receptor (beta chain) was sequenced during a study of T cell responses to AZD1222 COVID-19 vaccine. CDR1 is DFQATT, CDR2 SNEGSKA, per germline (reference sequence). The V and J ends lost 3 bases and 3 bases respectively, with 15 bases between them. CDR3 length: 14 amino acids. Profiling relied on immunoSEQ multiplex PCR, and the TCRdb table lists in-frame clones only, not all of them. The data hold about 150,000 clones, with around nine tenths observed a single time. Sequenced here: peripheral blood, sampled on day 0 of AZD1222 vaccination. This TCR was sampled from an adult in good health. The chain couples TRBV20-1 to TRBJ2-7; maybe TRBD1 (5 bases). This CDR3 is CSASNMQGFYEQYF. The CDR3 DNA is TGCAGTGCTAGTAATATGCAGGGTTTCTACGAGCAGTACTTC.